The source of this TCR beta chain is a study of T cell responses to AZD1222 COVID-19 vaccine. Overall study results and limits: Possibly, clonal diversity was underestimated; donors were largely white British and included more females. Two AZD1222 doses significantly raised spike-specific TCR breadth and depth over controls.

The ends were cut back, 1 base at V and 0 bases at J, with 12 bases in the middle. The germline V gene has CDR1 KGHSH and CDR2 LQKENI. This CDR3 region has 17 residues. Measured with immunoSEQ multiplex PCR; TCRdb has only the in-frame clones, and not every one. The profile shows roughly 85,000 clones, roughly 87% of them singletons. On this clone itself: Its matching antigen is unknown.

The source material was peripheral blood, sampled on day 0 of MenACWY control vaccination. The V call is TRBV18, the J call TRBJ1-4, with D perhaps TRBD1 (5 bases). This sequence originates from an adult in good health. The DNA of the CDR3 is TGTGCCAGCTCACCACGCGGGGGTGGGCCAACTAATGAAAAACTGTTTTTT. The encoded protein is CASSPRGGGPTNEKLFF. The full variable domain, completed using reference TRBV18 and TRBJ1-4, is NAGVMQNPRHLVRRRGQEARLRCSPMKGHSHVYWYRQLPEEGLKFMVYLQKENIIDESGMPKERFSAEFPKEGPSILRIQQVVRGDSAAYFCASSPRGGGPTNEKLFFGSGTQLSVL.